This T cell receptor beta chain was recorded in a study of metastatic and nonmetastatic thyroid tumors. Germline V gives CDR1 MNHNS, CDR2 SASEGT. V shed 8 bases and J 5 bases; nucleotides not matched to a gene: 12. The CDR3 runs 16 residues. TCRdb re-called clones from the PCR reads using MiXCR. Of around 29,000 clones in the sample, 20% to 25% were seen once. The sample holds many counts of this clone. No treatment of any kind had been given to any patient before thyroid surgery. The chain is built from TRBV6-1 and TRBJ2-7; 13 bases are shared with TRBD2. Sequenced material: blood. The receptor's source is a female donor with papillary thyroid cancer or a benign thyroid nodule (not recorded which). Some clones in this sample may be carry-over from other donors' samples. CDR3 sequence (DNA): TGTGCCAGCTACCCGGGACTAGCGGGACCCACGGACGAGCAGTACTTC. Its protein product is CASYPGLAGPTDEQYF.